The rows below give T cell receptor beta chains drawn from one sample of a study of T-cell reconstitution after alpha-beta-depleted transplantation in children. TCRdb called the PCR reads again in MiXCR, with one record for every CDR3 protein. Among approximately 85,000 distinct CDR3 sequences listed, 15% to 19% were seen once. The sample was PBMCs, mostly from graft donor cells, taken 180 days after TCRalphabeta/CD19-depleted stem cell transplant. The receptors derive from a male patient between 2 and 10 years old who had a stem cell transplant for acute lymphoblastic leukemia, so the T cells may come from the graft donor. CDR3s include the opening cysteine and the closing phenylalanine or tryptophan. The D gene is left open where the match is weak. Expanded clones are given a class, and other clones once, few, many or no size at all.

.	TRBV5-1	TRBJ1-3	.	CASSLLQGSRNTIYF	TGCGCCAGCAGCTTGTTACAGGGTTCGAGAAACACCATATATTTT
.	TRBV28	TRBJ2-5	.	CASTSPLSQTQYF	TGTGCCAGCACCTCCCCCCTAAGCCAGACCCAGTACTTC
.	TRBV5-1	TRBJ2-5	.	CASSLDWEETQYF	TGCGCCAGCAGCTTGGACTGGGAGGAGACCCAGTACTTC
.	TRBV28	TRBJ1-2	.	CASSFVPLYGYTF	TGTGCCAGCAGTTTTGTTCCTCTCTATGGCTACACCTTC
.	TRBV7-6	TRBJ2-3	.	CASSLEGGTPDTQYF	TGTGCCAGCAGCTTAGAAGGGGGTACCCCAGATACGCAGTATTTT
few	TRBV18	TRBJ2-7	.	CASSPGVESYEQYF	TGTGCCAGCTCACCAGGGGTAGAGAGCTACGAGCAGTACTTC
few	TRBV7-8	TRBJ2-7	.	CASSLSAGKEQYF	TGTGCCAGCAGCTTATCGGCAGGGAAAGAGCAGTACTTC
many	TRBV27	TRBJ1-1	.	CASKIHHKGEAFF	TGTGCCAGCAAAATACACCACAAGGGAGAAGCTTTCTTT
.	TRBV9	TRBJ2-2	TRBD2	CASSGLAGANTGELFF	TGTGCCAGCAGTGGACTAGCGGGGGCGAATACCGGGGAGCTGTTTTTT
.	TRBV20-1	TRBJ2-7	TRBD1	CSARDEQGHEQYF	TGCAGTGCTAGAGACGAACAGGGGCACGAGCAGTACTTC
few	TRBV12-3/TRBV12-4	TRBJ1-1	.	CASSLNRASFF	TGTGCCAGCAGTTTAAACAGGGCATCTTTCTTT
few	TRBV12-3/TRBV12-4	TRBJ2-3	.	CASSLQKTGDTQYF	TGTGCCAGCAGTTTGCAGAAAACTGGGGATACGCAGTATTTT
once	TRBV5-6	TRBJ2-3	.	CASTLAGPDTQYF	TGTGCCAGCACCTTGGCGGGTCCAGATACGCAGTATTTT
few	TRBV7-2	TRBJ2-5	.	CASSFGAGEETQYF	TGTGCCAGCAGCTTTGGGGCAGGGGAAGAGACCCAGTACTTC
.	TRBV5-1	TRBJ2-3	.	CASSLEGLSDTQYF	TGCGCCAGCAGCTTGGAAGGTCTGTCAGATACGCAGTATTTT
.	TRBV20-1	TRBJ1-5	.	CSARDLIRTLQGYSNQPQHF	TGCAGTGCTAGAGATCTCATCAGGACTCTCCAAGGGTATAGCAATCAGCCCCAGCATTTT
.	TRBV2	TRBJ2-2	TRBD2	CVIGTSGAAGELFF	TGTGTCATCGGGACTAGCGGGGCCGCCGGGGAGCTGTTTTTT
many	TRBV5-6	TRBJ2-7	.	CASSVPGRVISEQYF	TGTGCCAGCAGCGTCCCGGGACGGGTTATCTCCGAGCAGTACTTC
few	TRBV20-1	TRBJ1-4	.	CSASQREKLFF	TGCAGTGCTAGTCAACGGGAAAAACTGTTTTTT
many	TRBV20-1	TRBJ2-3	.	CSARTDTDTQYF	TGCAGTGCTAGGACAGACACAGATACGCAGTATTTT
few	TRBV29-1	TRBJ1-2	.	CSLYGNYGYTF	TGCAGCTTGTACGGCAACTATGGCTACACCTTC
few	TRBV7-6	TRBJ1-1	.	CASSLGKSTEAFF	TGTGCCAGCAGCTTAGGGAAGTCTACTGAAGCTTTCTTT
.	TRBV11-2	TRBJ1-4	TRBD1	CASSFRQGAEKLFF	TGTGCCAGCAGCTTCCGACAGGGTGCGGAAAAACTGTTTTTT
.	TRBV6-2/TRBV6-3	TRBJ2-7	TRBD1	CASSYSRDSLSYEQYF	TGTGCCAGCAGTTACTCGAGGGACAGTTTATCCTACGAGCAGTACTTC
few	TRBV5-1	TRBJ1-3	TRBD1	CASRQGAGNTIYF	TGCGCCAGCAGACAGGGGGCTGGAAACACCATATATTTT
many	TRBV18	TRBJ2-1	.	CASSLPLGREQFF	TGTGCCAGCTCACTCCCCCTAGGGCGTGAGCAGTTCTTC
.	TRBV11-2	TRBJ2-7	TRBD1	CASSLYFSFEDRARGYEQYF	TGTGCCAGCAGCTTATATTTCTCGTTCGAGGACAGGGCCCGGGGCTACGAGCAGTACTTC
many	TRBV5-1	TRBJ1-3	TRBD1	CASSPEGTGRGNTIYF	TGCGCCAGCAGCCCGGAGGGGACAGGTCGAGGAAACACCATATATTTT
few	TRBV7-2	TRBJ2-1	TRBD1	CASSYETGGWNNEQFF	TGTGCCAGCAGCTACGAAACAGGGGGATGGAACAATGAGCAGTTCTTC
few	TRBV4-1	TRBJ2-7	.	CASSTGVLPYEQYF	TGCGCCAGCAGCACGGGAGTTTTGCCCTACGAGCAGTACTTC
few	TRBV6-2/TRBV6-3	TRBJ2-7	.	CASSSDLGLYEQYF	TGTGCCAGCAGTTCCGATTTGGGCCTCTACGAGCAGTACTTC